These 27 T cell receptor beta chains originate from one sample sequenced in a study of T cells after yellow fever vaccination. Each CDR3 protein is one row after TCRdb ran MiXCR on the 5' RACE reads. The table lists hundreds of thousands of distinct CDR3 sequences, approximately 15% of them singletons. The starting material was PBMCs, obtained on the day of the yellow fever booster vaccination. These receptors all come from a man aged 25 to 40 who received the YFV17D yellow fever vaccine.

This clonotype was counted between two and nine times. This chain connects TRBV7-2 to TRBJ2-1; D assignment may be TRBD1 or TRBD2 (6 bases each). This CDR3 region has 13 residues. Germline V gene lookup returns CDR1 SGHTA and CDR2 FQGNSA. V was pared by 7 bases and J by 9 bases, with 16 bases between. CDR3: CASIQQGAGEQFF. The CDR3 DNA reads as TGTGCCAGCATCCAACAGGGAGCGGGTGAGCAGTTCTTC.

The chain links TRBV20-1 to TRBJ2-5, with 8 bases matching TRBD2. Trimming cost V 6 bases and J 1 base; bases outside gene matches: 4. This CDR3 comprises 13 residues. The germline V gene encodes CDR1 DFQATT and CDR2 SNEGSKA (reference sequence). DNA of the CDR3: TGCAGTGCCCCGGGGACTAGCCAAGAGACCCAGTACTTC. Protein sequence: CSAPGTSQETQYF.

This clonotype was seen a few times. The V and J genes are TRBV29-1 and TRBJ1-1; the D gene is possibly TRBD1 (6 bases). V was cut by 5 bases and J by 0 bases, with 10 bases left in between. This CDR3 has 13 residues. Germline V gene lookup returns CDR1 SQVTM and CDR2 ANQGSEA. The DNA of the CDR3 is TGCAGCGTTATCGGACAGATGAACACTGAAGCTTTCTTT. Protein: CSVIGQMNTEAFF.

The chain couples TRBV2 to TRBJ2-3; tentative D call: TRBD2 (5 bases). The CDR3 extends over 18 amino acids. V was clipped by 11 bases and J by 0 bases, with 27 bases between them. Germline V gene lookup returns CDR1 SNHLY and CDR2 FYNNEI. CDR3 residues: CACCFRPLAEYSTDTQYF. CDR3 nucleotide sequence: TGTGCCTGCTGTTTCAGGCCTCTAGCCGAGTATAGCACAGATACGCAGTATTTT.

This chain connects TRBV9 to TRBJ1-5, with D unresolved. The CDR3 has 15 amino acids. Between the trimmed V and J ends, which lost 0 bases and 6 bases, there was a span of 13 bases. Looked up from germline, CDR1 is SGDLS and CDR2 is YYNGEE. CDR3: CASSVEPGSGQPQHF. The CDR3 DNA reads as TGTGCCAGCAGCGTAGAACCGGGCTCGGGTCAGCCCCAGCATTTT.

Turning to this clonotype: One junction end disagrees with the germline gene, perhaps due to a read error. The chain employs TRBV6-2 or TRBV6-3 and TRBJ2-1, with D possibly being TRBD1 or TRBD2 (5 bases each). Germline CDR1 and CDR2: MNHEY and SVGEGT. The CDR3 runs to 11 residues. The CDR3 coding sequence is TGTGCCAGCAGTGACGGGATTGGCCAGGGCTTC. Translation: CASSDGIGQGF.

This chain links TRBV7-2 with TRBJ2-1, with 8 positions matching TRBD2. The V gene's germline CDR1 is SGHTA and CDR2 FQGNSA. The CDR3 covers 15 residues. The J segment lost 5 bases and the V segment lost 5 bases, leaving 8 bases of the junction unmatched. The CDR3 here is CASSGALAGHNEQFF. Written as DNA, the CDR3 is TGTGCCAGCAGCGGAGCTTTAGCGGGGCACAATGAGCAGTTCTTC.

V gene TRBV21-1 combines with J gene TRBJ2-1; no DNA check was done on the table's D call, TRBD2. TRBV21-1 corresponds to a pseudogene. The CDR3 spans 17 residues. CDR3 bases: TGTGCCAGCAGCAAAACAGGGGCTAGCGGGAGTATCTATGAGCAGTTCTTC. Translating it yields CASSKTGASGSIYEQFF.

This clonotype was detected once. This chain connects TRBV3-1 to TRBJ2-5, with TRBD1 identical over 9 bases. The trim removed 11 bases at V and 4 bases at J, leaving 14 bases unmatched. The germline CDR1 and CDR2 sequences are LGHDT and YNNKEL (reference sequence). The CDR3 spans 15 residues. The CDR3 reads CACCQDGQGRETQYF. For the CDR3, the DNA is TGTGCCTGCTGCCAAGACGGACAGGGGAGAGAGACCCAGTACTTC.

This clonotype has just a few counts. CDR3: CASSTLGDRASGELFF. The CDR3 DNA follows: TGTGCCAGCAGCACTCTGGGGGACCGGGCGTCCGGGGAGCTGTTTTTT. The chain employs TRBV21-1 and TRBJ2-2; the table gives TRBD1 as D, unverified against the DNA. TRBV21-1 is assigned pseudogene status. CDR3 length: 16 amino acids.

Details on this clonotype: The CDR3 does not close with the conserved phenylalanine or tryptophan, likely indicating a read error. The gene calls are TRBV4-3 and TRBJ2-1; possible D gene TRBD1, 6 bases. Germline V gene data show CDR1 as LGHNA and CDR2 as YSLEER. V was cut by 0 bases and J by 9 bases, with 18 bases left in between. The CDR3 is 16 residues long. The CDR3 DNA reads TGCGCCAGCAGCCAAGATCCCAGGTTGGGACATGGTGAGCAGTTCTAC. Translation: CASSQDPRLGHGEQFY.

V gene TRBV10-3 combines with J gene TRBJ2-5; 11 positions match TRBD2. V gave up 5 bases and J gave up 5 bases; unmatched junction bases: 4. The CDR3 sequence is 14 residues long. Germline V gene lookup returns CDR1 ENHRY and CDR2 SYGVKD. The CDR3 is CAISNLAGGETQYF. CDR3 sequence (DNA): TGTGCCATCAGTAATTTAGCGGGAGGGGAGACCCAGTACTTC.

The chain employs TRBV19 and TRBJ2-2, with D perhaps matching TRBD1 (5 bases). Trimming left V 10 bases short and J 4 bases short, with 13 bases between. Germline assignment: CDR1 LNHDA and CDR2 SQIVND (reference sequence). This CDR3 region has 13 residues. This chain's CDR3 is CATSRARTGELFF. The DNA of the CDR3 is TGTGCCACCTCCAGGGCACGCACCGGGGAGCTGTTTTTT.

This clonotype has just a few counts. This CDR3 reads CASSVAATSGGAEQYF. In DNA, the CDR3 is TGTGCCAGCAGCGTAGCGGCGACTAGTGGGGGTGCCGAGCAGTACTTC. The chain links TRBV9 to TRBJ2-7; D is perhaps TRBD2 (6 bases). Trimming removed 0 bases at V and 6 bases at J, with 19 bases between. Per germline, CDR1 SGDLS and CDR2 YYNGEE. The CDR3 has 16 amino acids.

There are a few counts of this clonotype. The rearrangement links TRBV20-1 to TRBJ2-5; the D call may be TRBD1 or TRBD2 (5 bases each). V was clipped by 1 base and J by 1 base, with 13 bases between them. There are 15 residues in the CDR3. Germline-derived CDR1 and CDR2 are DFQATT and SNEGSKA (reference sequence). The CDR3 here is CSARVGGFPQETQYF. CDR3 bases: TGCAGTGCTAGAGTTGGGGGTTTTCCCCAAGAGACCCAGTACTTC.

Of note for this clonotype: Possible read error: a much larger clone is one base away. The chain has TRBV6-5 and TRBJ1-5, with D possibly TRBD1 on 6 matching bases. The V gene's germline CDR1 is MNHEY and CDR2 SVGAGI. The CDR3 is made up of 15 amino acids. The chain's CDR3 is CASSLKTGGNRPQHF. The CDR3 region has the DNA TGTGCCAGCAGTTTAAAGACAGGAGGCAATCGGCCCCAGCATTTT.

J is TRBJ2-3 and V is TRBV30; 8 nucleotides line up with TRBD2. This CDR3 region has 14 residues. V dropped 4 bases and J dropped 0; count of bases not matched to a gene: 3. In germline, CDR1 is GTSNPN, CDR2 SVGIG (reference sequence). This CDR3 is CAWKAGVSTDTQYF. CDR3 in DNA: TGTGCCTGGAAAGCGGGAGTTAGCACAGATACGCAGTATTTT.

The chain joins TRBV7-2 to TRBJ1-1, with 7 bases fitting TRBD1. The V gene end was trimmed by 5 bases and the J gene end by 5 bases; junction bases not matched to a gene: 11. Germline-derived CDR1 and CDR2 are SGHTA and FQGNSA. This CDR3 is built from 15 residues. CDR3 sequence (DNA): TGTGCCAGCAGCCCAACCTCGAAGACAGGGACTGAAGCTTTCTTT. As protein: CASSPTSKTGTEAFF.

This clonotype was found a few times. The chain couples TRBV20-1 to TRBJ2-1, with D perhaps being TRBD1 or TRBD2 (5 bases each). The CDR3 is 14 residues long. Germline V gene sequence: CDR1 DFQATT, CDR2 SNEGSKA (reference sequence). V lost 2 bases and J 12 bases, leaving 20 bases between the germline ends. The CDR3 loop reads CSARSRDPGLGQFF. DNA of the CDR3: TGCAGTGCTAGAAGCCGGGACCCAGGATTAGGGCAGTTCTTC.

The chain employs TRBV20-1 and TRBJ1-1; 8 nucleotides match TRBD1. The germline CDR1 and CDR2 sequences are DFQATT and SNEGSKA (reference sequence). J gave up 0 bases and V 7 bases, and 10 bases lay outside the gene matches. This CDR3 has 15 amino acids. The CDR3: CSGPGTGGMNTEAFF. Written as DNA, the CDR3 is TGCAGTGGGCCCGGGACAGGAGGTATGAACACTGAAGCTTTCTTT.

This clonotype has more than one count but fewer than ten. DNA of the CDR3: TGTGCCACCAGTGAACTAACCCGAGGGCGGACAGGGGGCGCCTACGAGCAGTACTTC. Translation: CATSELTRGRTGGAYEQYF. The chain recombines TRBV24-1 with TRBJ2-7; 11 positions match TRBD1. The CDR3 sequence is 19 residues long. The V gene end was trimmed by 4 bases and the J gene end by 2 bases; junction bases not matched to a gene: 15. CDR1 and CDR2 (germline): KGHDR, SFDVKD.

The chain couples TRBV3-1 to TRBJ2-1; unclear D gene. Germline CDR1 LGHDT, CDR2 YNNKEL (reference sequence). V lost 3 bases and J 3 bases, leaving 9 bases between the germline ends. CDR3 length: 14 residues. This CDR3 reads CASSHGSFYNEQFF. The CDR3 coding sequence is TGTGCCAGCAGCCACGGATCTTTCTACAATGAGCAGTTCTTC.

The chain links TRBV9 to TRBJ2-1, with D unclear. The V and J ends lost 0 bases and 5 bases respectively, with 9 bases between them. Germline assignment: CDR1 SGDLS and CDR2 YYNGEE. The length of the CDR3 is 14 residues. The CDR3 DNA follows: TGTGCCAGCAGCGTAGAGGTTTCAAACAATGAGCAGTTCTTC. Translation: CASSVEVSNNEQFF.

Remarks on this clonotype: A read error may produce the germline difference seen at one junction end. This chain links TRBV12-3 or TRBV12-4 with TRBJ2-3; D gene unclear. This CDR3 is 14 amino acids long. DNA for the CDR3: TGTGCCAGCATTTTAGACACCCCCACAGATACGCAGTATTTT. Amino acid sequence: CASILDTPTDTQYF.

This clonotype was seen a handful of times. The CDR3 loop reads CASSNRQGGYNEQFF. CDR3 bases: TGTGCCAGCAGCAACAGACAGGGGGGCTACAATGAGCAGTTCTTC. The rearrangement links TRBV7-2 to TRBJ2-1; TRBD1 matches at 9 bases. Germline V gene lookup returns CDR1 SGHTA and CDR2 FQGNSA. The junction had 5 bases not matched to a gene; V was cut back by 5 bases and J by 3 bases. The CDR3 length is 15 residues.

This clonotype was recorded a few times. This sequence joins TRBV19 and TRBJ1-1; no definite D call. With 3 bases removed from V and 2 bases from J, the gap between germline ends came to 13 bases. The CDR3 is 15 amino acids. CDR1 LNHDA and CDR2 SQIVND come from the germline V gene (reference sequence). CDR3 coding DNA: TGTGCCAGTAGTATGGTGGAGAGAGTAAACACTGAAGCTTTCTTT. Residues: CASSMVERVNTEAFF.

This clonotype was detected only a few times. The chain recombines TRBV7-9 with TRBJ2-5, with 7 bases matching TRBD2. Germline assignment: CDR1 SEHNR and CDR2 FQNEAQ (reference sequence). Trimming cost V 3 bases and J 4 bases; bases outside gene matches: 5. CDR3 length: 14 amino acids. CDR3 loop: CASSFGGSLETQYF. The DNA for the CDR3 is TGTGCCAGCAGCTTTGGCGGGAGTTTAGAGACCCAGTACTTC.